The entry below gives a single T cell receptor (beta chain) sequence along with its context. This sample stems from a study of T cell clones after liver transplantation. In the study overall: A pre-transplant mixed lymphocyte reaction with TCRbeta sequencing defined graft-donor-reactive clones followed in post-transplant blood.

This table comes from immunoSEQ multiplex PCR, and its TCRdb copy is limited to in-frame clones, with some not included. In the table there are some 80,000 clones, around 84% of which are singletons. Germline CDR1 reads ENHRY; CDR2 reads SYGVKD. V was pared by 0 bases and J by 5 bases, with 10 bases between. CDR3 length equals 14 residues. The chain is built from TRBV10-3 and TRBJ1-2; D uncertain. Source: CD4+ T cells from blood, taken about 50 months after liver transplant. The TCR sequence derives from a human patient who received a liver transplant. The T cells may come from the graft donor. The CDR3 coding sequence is TGTGCCATCAGTGAGTCTACGGAGACGTATGGCTACACCTTC. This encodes CAISESTETYGYTF.